This T cell receptor beta chain was obtained from a study of blood T cell repertoires in COVID-19. Study-wide background: Both acute and convalescent COVID-19 samples were obtained from the United States, Italy and Spain. The analysed material was cDNA or gDNA that came from T cells, B-cell-depleted T cells, or PBMCs.

Germline values: CDR1 KGHSH, CDR2 LQKENI. The ends lost 2 bases at V and 0 bases at J; junction bases unmatched: 4. CDR3 size: 17 residues. Authors' processing steps: Reference gene primer amplification yielded estimated nucleated cell counts. Sequencing was performed with immunoSEQ multiplex PCR; in TCRdb, only in-frame clones are kept and a portion is missing. V, J and clone size were drawn from that table, and D and trimming were deduced from the DNA. In the table there are 50,000 or so clones, around 90% of which are singletons. The specimen sequenced was peripheral blood. The receptor was isolated from a man aged 50-59 years with active COVID-19. The chain is built from TRBV18 and TRBJ1-5; 10 nucleotides line up with TRBD1. CDR3: CASSPSDRGPSNQPQHF. CDR3 DNA: TGTGCCAGCTCACCATCCGACAGGGGGCCTAGCAATCAGCCCCAGCATTTT.